This TCR beta chain was sequenced during a study of Graves' ophthalmopathy and Graves' hyperthyroidism. This clonotype occurred many times. The antigen remains unidentified. Findings of the study overall: Predictions made by the model for ophthalmopathy progression reached roughly 64% sensitivity and approximately 72% specificity.

V shed 0 bases and J shed 5 bases, with 13 bases lying between them. CDR1 and CDR2 from the germline V gene are SQVTM and ANQGSEA. The CDR3 has 14 amino acids. Amplification of TCR beta CDR3 regions used RNA transcripts. A first-round RT-PCR used HTBI primers, followed by a second-round multiplex PCR. TCRdb fed the multiplex PCR reads into MiXCR, producing one record per CDR3 protein. The data show around 1.1 million distinct CDR3 sequences, about 36% seen once. This TCR was sampled from an adult man with Graves' hyperthyroidism. Specimen: peripheral blood or thyroid tissue (not recorded which). This chain links TRBV29-1 with TRBJ2-5; possibly TRBD1 for D (5 bases). The CDR3 region is CSVEDGAGSETQYF. CDR3 in DNA: TGCAGCGTTGAAGATGGGGCAGGGTCGGAGACCCAGTACTTC.